These 3 T cell receptor beta chains were sequenced from one sample in a study of T-cell memory formation after mild COVID-19. TCRdb analysed the 5' RACE reads with MiXCR anew, one entry per CDR3 protein. The sample contains around 340,000 distinct CDR3 sequences, under 15% of which appear only once. Sequenced: PBMCs or a T cell subset sorted from them (not recorded which). These receptors originate from a young man who had mild COVID-19 (a few samples of this study predate the infection). Cell type and time point are not known.

This clonotype was detected a few times. The chain employs TRBV6-5 and TRBJ2-3, with 8 bases identical to TRBD2. V was pared by 8 bases and J by 0 bases, with 7 bases of the junction left unmatched. CDR1 MNHEY and CDR2 SVGAGI come from the germline V gene. CDR3 size: 15 residues. CDR3 protein: CASGLIAGSTDTQYF. CDR3 in DNA: TGTGCCAGCGGCCTCATAGCGGGAAGCACAGATACGCAGTATTTT.

This clonotype was picked up a small number of times. This CDR3 is CASSAPGQGWGYTF. The CDR3 DNA reads TGTGCCAGCAGCGCACCGGGACAGGGGTGGGGCTACACCTTC. V and J are TRBV11-2 and TRBJ1-2; 10 bases are a match to TRBD1. The V segment lost 5 bases and the J segment 8 bases; nucleotides outside the gene matches: 8. The CDR3 sequence is 14 residues long. Germline V lookup: CDR1 SGHAT, CDR2 FQNNGV.

This chain uses TRBV9 with TRBJ1-5; perhaps TRBD1 as D (5 bases). Trimming cost V 4 bases and J 3 bases, with 17 bases left between them. The CDR3 has 16 amino acids. Germline CDR1 SGDLS, CDR2 YYNGEE. For the CDR3, the DNA is TGTGCCAGCAGCCCCAGAGGGGACGGCCCCAATCAGCCCCAGCATTTT. It specifies CASSPRGDGPNQPQHF.